This T cell receptor (beta chain) emerged from a study of cytomegalovirus exposure and HLA in healthy donors. General study results and limits: A few chains linked to CMV were shown in vitro to be specific for CMV antigens. Usually a TCR sequence was rare, but some public TCRs were found in many donors. Cytomegalovirus-associated TCR beta chains were listed, numbering 150 to 200.

Assay: immunoSEQ multiplex PCR; the TCRdb copy retains only in-frame clones and omits some. The sample carries under 250,000 clones, about 90% recorded once. This CDR3 has 15 amino acids. Germline V CDR1 and CDR2: MDHEN, SYDVKM. Trimming stripped 9 bases from V and 2 bases from J, with 20 bases between. Remarks on this clone: Its matching antigen is unknown.

Sequencing used PBMCs. The receptor was derived from a young man in good health and CMV-seropositive. The chain links TRBV28 to TRBJ2-7; D not certain. DNA for the CDR3: TGTGCCAGTCGGTCTTCGGCGCAGGCAACCTACGAGCAGTACTTC. It is translated as CASRSSAQATYEQYF. Supplemented by reference TRBV28 and TRBJ2-7, the full variable domain reads DVKVTQSSRYLVKRTGEKVFLECVQDMDHENMFWYRQDPGLGLRLIYFSYDVKMKEKGDIPEGYSVSREKKERFSLILESASTNQTSMYLCASRSSAQATYEQYFGPGTRLTVT.